The 32 T cell receptor beta chains below all came from one sample that was sequenced in a study of blood T cell repertoires in COVID-19. Libraries were prepared by immunoSEQ multiplex PCR; TCRdb keeps only in-frame clonotypes and omits some of them. The sample lists about 75,000 clones, about 87% occurring once. Sequenced input: peripheral blood. Receptors originate from a woman aged 50 to 60 with acute or convalescent COVID-19.

This clone is a singleton in its sample. The CDR3 sequence: CATSGVGQGAIANTGELFF. DNA for the CDR3: TGTGCCACCAGTGGGGTTGGGCAGGGGGCGATCGCGAACACCGGGGAGCTGTTTTTT. V gene TRBV24-1 combines with J gene TRBJ2-2, with 8 bases fitting TRBD1. V was pared by 5 bases and J by 0 bases, with 13 bases of the junction left unmatched. Germline-derived CDR1 and CDR2 are KGHDR and SFDVKD. This CDR3 is built from 19 residues.

The V and J genes are TRBV9 and TRBJ2-1, with TRBD2 matching 11 bases. Per germline, CDR1 SGDLS and CDR2 YYNGEE. The V segment lost 4 bases and the J segment 8 bases; nucleotides outside the gene matches: 5. This CDR3 spans 14 amino acids. CDR3 sequence (DNA): TGTGCCAGCAGCCTAACTAGCGGGGGTTATGAGCAGTTCTTC. Protein sequence: CASSLTSGGYEQFF.

This sequence joins TRBV2 and TRBJ2-3; a possible D gene is TRBD1 (5 bases). With 7 bases removed from V and 3 bases from J, the gap between germline ends came to 17 bases. CDR1 and CDR2 (germline): SNHLY, FYNNEI. CDR3 size: 15 residues. In nucleotides, the CDR3 is TGTGCCAGCAATCCTCAGGGCCTCAGGACAGATACGCAGTATTTT. Amino acids: CASNPQGLRTDTQYF.

The chain couples TRBV5-6 to TRBJ1-3; a possible D gene is TRBD1 (6 bases). V dropped 0 bases and J dropped 0 bases, with 10 bases sitting between them. The V gene's germline CDR1 is SGHDT and CDR2 YYEEEE. CDR3 length equals 16 residues. The CDR3 loop reads CASSLVRTDSGNTIYF. The CDR3 DNA follows: TGTGCCAGCAGCTTGGTGAGGACAGACTCTGGAAACACCATATATTTT.

The chain is built from TRBV28 and TRBJ2-1; TRBD2 is a possible D gene (6 bases). The CDR3 loop spans 17 amino acids. Germline CDR1 and CDR2: MDHEN and SYDVKM. V lost 8 bases, J lost 7 bases, and 27 bases lay in between. The CDR3 protein is CASRKSRFSLARNEQFF. The CDR3 coding sequence is TGTGCCAGCCGTAAATCTCGGTTTAGCCTAGCGAGGAATGAGCAGTTCTTC.

Remarks on this clone: The junction does not match germline at one end; this may be a read error. Additional DNA sequences in this sample encode the identical CDR3. The V call is TRBV6-6, the J call TRBJ2-7; maybe TRBD2 (5 bases). Germline loops: CDR1 MNHNY, CDR2 SVGAGI (reference sequence). This CDR3 region has 12 residues. The CDR3 coding sequence is TGTGCCAGCAAAGGGAGCTCCTATGAGCAGTACTTC. Its protein is CASKGSSYEQYF.

The chain recombines TRBV6-2 or TRBV6-3 with TRBJ1-1; no clear D gene. The CDR3 runs 16 residues. The germline V gene has CDR1 MNHEY and CDR2 SVGEGT. Between the trimmed V and J ends, which lost 5 bases and 2 bases, there was a span of 18 bases. CDR3: CASSHRSSVQNTEAFF. The CDR3 coding sequence is TGTGCCAGCAGTCATCGGAGTTCAGTCCAAAACACTGAAGCTTTCTTT.

This chain connects TRBV10-1 to TRBJ1-4; unclear D gene. Germline V lookup: CDR1 WNHNN, CDR2 SYGVQD (reference sequence). Trimming cost V 8 bases and J 8 bases, with 18 bases left between them. The CDR3 is made up of 14 amino acids. CDR3 DNA: TGCGCCAGCTCAGACCCCGGGAGTTCGGAAAAACTGTTTTTT. It is translated as CASSDPGSSEKLFF.

The chain combines TRBV7-8 with TRBJ2-1; a weak D match, TRBD2 (6 bases). The CDR3 extends over 14 amino acids. V lost 6 bases to trimming and J lost 8 bases, with 17 bases between them. Germline CDR1 is SGHVS and CDR2 is FQNEAQ. CDR3 sequence reads: CASRPRLGVDEQFF. The CDR3 DNA reads as TGTGCCAGCAGGCCCAGACTAGGAGTGGATGAGCAGTTCTTC.

This chain connects TRBV5-1 to TRBJ1-6, with D uncertain. Per germline, CDR1 SGHRS and CDR2 YFSETQ. Trimming pared 1 base from V and 7 bases from J, leaving 9 bases between. This CDR3 spans 14 amino acids. The CDR3 nucleotides are TGCGCCAGCAGCTTGACTGGGCTCAATTCACCCCTCCACTTT. This codes for CASSLTGLNSPLHF.

V usage is TRBV18 and J usage is TRBJ2-5, with a tentative D call TRBD1 (5 bases). CDR1 and CDR2 (germline): KGHSH, LQKENI. This CDR3 is 14 amino acids long. V dropped 6 bases and J dropped 1 base, with 12 bases sitting between them. Here the CDR3 reads CASSPRQFQETQYF. CDR3 sequence (DNA): TGTGCCAGCTCCCCTCGACAGTTCCAAGAGACCCAGTACTTC.

The chain combines TRBV19 with TRBJ1-1; 9 nucleotides agree with TRBD1. The J segment lost 1 base and the V segment lost 6 bases, leaving 9 bases of the junction unmatched. The CDR3 runs to 16 residues. CDR1 LNHDA and CDR2 SQIVND come from the germline V gene (reference sequence). CDR3 in DNA: TGTGCCAGTAGAGATCCGGGACAGGGTCGGAACACTGAAGCTTTCTTT. It specifies CASRDPGQGRNTEAFF.

The chain links TRBV18 to TRBJ1-2, with TRBD1 matching over 8 bases. Germline V lookup: CDR1 KGHSH, CDR2 LQKENI. The CDR3 spans 15 residues. V lost 2 bases, J lost 4 bases, and 6 bases stayed unmatched. The chain's CDR3 is CASSPVADRAYGYTF. DNA of the CDR3: TGTGCCAGCTCACCAGTAGCGGACAGGGCCTATGGCTACACCTTC.

The chain's CDR3 is CASSPDTGPLHF. In DNA, the CDR3 is TGCGCCAGCAGCCCGGACACTGGGCCCCTCCACTTT. The gene calls are TRBV5-1 and TRBJ1-6, with a tentative D call TRBD1 (5 bases). The CDR3 runs 12 residues. V lost 4 bases and J 13 bases, leaving 12 bases between the germline ends. Germline lookup yields CDR1 SGHRS and CDR2 YFSETQ.

This clone came up a few times. The rearrangement joins TRBV27 to TRBJ1-1, with D possibly TRBD1 on 6 matching bases. The CDR3 totals 15 residues. The V gene's germline CDR1 is MNHEY and CDR2 SMNVEV (reference sequence). With 6 bases removed from V and 2 bases from J, the gap between germline ends came to 16 bases. The CDR3 loop reads CASRDTGLENTEAFF. CDR3 DNA sequence: TGTGCCAGCAGAGATACAGGGTTGGAAAACACTGAAGCTTTCTTT.

This clone was observed a single time. The gene calls are TRBV6-5 and TRBJ1-1, with 8 bases matching TRBD1. J gave up 8 bases and V 7 bases, and 12 bases lay outside the gene matches. CDR1 MNHEY and CDR2 SVGAGI come from the germline V gene. The CDR3 sequence is 14 residues long. The CDR3, as DNA: TGTGCCAGCAACAACCACCGGACAGGGAACGAAGCTTTCTTT. Its translation: CASNNHRTGNEAFF.

The chain combines TRBV6-4 with TRBJ1-1; 11 bases align to TRBD1. This CDR3 is 14 amino acids long. V shed 6 bases, J shed 5 bases, and the junction held 5 bases outside the gene matches. Per germline, CDR1 MRHNA and CDR2 SNTAGT. CDR3 nucleotides: TGTGCCAGCAGAGAAGGACAGGGGGCAACTGAAGCTTTCTTT. It yields the protein CASREGQGATEAFF.

The V and J genes are TRBV6-2 or TRBV6-3 and TRBJ2-7; 10 bases agree with TRBD2. Germline lookup yields CDR1 MNHEY and CDR2 SVGEGT. CDR3 length: 18 residues. Trimming took 2 bases from V and 3 from J; bases not matched to a gene: 13. CDR3 bases: TGTGCCAGCAGTTACCCCCAGCGGGAGGGCCGTCAAGGCTACGAGCAGTACTTC. This encodes CASSYPQREGRQGYEQYF.

The genes are TRBV19 and TRBJ1-4; TRBD1 is a possible D gene (6 bases). Trimming stripped 6 bases from V and 7 bases from J, with 15 bases between. In germline, CDR1 is LNHDA, CDR2 SQIVND (reference sequence). The CDR3 spans 14 residues. The CDR3 here is CASSQTGNGEKLFF. DNA of the CDR3: TGTGCCAGTAGCCAAACAGGGAACGGTGAAAAACTGTTTTTT.

The chain joins TRBV29-1 to TRBJ1-3, with D maybe TRBD1 (5 bases). Germline V gene sequence: CDR1 SQVTM, CDR2 ANQGSEA. V dropped 4 bases and J dropped 3 bases, with 10 bases sitting between them. This CDR3 has 13 residues. The CDR3 DNA sequence: TGCAGCGTTGCAAGGGGCTATGGAAACACCATATATTTT. Amino acid sequence: CSVARGYGNTIYF.

The gene calls are TRBV4-3 and TRBJ2-3; the D gene is possibly TRBD2 (6 bases). Germline assignment: CDR1 LGHNA and CDR2 YSLEER. Trimming pared 3 bases from V and 2 bases from J, leaving 12 bases between. The CDR3 covers 15 residues. DNA for the CDR3: TGCGCCAGCAGCCATAGGGAGGTCGACACAGATACGCAGTATTTT. This encodes CASSHREVDTDTQYF.

This chain uses TRBV5-1 with TRBJ1-2; D is unresolved. CDR3 length: 14 residues. V shed 2 bases and J shed 8 bases, with 16 bases lying between them. Germline V CDR1 and CDR2: SGHRS, YFSETQ. The CDR3 DNA is TGCGCCAGCAGCTTTTCCGGGGTTGAGAGAGGCTACACCTTC. It specifies CASSFSGVERGYTF.

The chain carries TRBV19 and TRBJ1-5; no definite D call. Per the germline V gene, CDR1 is LNHDA and CDR2 is SQIVND (reference sequence). The CDR3 is 12 amino acids. The CDR3 nucleotides read TGTGTCGGAATTAGGAGAATCAGCCCCCAGCATTTT. This translates into CVGIRRISPQHF.

The chain employs TRBV9 and TRBJ1-1; tentatively, D is TRBD1 (6 bases). The CDR3 contains 14 residues. Germline V CDR1 and CDR2: SGDLS, YYNGEE. V lost 3 bases, J lost 4 bases, and 13 bases lay in between. The CDR3 DNA is TGTGCCAGCAGCGATCCAGGGGCCACCACTGAAGCTTTCTTT. Encoded protein: CASSDPGATTEAFF. Drawing the rest from reference TRBV9 and TRBJ1-1, the complete variable domain is DSGVTQTPKHLITATGQRVTLRCSPRSGDLSVYWYQQSLDQGLQFLIQYYNGEERAKGNILERFSAQQFPDLHSELNLSSLELGDSALYFCASSDPGATTEAFFGQGTRLTVV.

The V and J genes are TRBV21-1 and TRBJ1-1; no check of the table's D call, TRBD1, against the DNA was made. TRBV21-1 is a recognized pseudogene. The CDR3 is 13 amino acids. The CDR3 region has the DNA TGTGCCAGGAGGACAGAGGAAAACACTGAAGCTTTCTTT. It is translated as CARRTEENTEAFF.

V usage is TRBV2 and J usage is TRBJ1-3, with D unresolved. Germline V gene sequence: CDR1 SNHLY, CDR2 FYNNEI. The CDR3 extends over 16 amino acids. V lost 7 bases, J lost 0 bases, and 16 bases lay in between. CDR3: CASTEFGVNSGNTIYF. CDR3 coding DNA: TGTGCCAGCACGGAGTTCGGGGTAAACTCTGGAAACACCATATATTTT.

The chain has TRBV29-1 and TRBJ1-3; tentatively, D is TRBD1 (5 bases). Trimming took off 8 bases at V and 0 bases at J, with 14 bases between the two ends. The CDR3 is 14 residues long. Germline CDR1 reads SQVTM; CDR2 reads ANQGSEA. CDR3 sequence reads: CSIVSGYSGNTIYF. DNA of the CDR3: TGCAGCATCGTATCAGGGTACTCTGGAAACACCATATATTTT.

The genes are TRBV4-2 and TRBJ2-1; unclear D gene. Germline CDR1 LGHNA, CDR2 YNFKEQ. The CDR3 contains 12 residues. Trimming cost V 6 bases and J 10 bases, with 13 bases left between them. CDR3 in amino acids: CASSYERREQFF. The CDR3, as DNA: TGTGCCAGCAGTTACGAACGTAGAGAGCAGTTCTTC.

The rearrangement links TRBV6-2 or TRBV6-3 to TRBJ2-7; 7 positions match TRBD1. J lost 3 bases, V lost 5 bases, and 13 bases had no gene match. The CDR3 covers 16 residues. Germline V gives CDR1 MNHEY, CDR2 SVGEGT. The CDR3 here is CASSPLQGQMYYEQYF. CDR3 nucleotide sequence: TGTGCCAGCAGTCCCCTCCAGGGACAGATGTACTACGAGCAGTACTTC.

The CDR3 is CASSPEGGNQPQHF. CDR3 nucleotide sequence: TGTGCCAGCTCCCCCGAGGGTGGAAATCAGCCCCAGCATTTT. The chain carries TRBV18 and TRBJ1-5, with D hard to call. With 6 bases removed from V and 4 bases from J, the gap between germline ends came to 13 bases. CDR3 length: 14 residues. The V gene's germline CDR1 is KGHSH and CDR2 LQKENI.

Here the CDR3 DNA reads TGTGCCAGCAGCTTAACGGGGACTGTGAACACCGGGGAGCTGTTTTTT. It is translated as CASSLTGTVNTGELFF. The chain carries TRBV7-9 and TRBJ2-2; TRBD2 might be the D (6 bases). Looked up from germline, CDR1 is SEHNR and CDR2 is FQNEAQ (reference sequence). CDR3 length: 16 residues. Trimming removed 2 bases at V and 1 base at J, with 11 bases between. Full variable domain (outside the CDR3, taken from reference TRBV7-9 and TRBJ2-2): DTGVSQNPRHKITKRGQNVTFRCDPISEHNRLYWYRQTLGQGPEFLTYFQNEAQLEKSRLLSDRFSAERPKGSFSTLEIQRTEQGDSAMYLCASSLTGTVNTGELFFGEGSRLTVL.

The genes are TRBV19 and TRBJ2-5, with TRBD2 as a possible D gene (5 bases). The germline CDR1 and CDR2 sequences are LNHDA and SQIVND (reference sequence). The CDR3 has 16 residues. Trimming cost V 5 bases and J 5 bases, with 21 bases left between them. CDR3 loop: CASSATAGIVMETQYF. The CDR3 DNA reads TGTGCCAGTAGTGCAACGGCGGGCATAGTGATGGAGACCCAGTACTTC. Full variable domain (outside the CDR3, taken from reference TRBV19 and TRBJ2-5): DGGITQSPKYLFRKEGQNVTLSCEQNLNHDAMYWYRQDPGQGLRLIYYSQIVNDFQKGDIAEGYSVSREKKESFPLTVTSAQKNPTAFYLCASSATAGIVMETQYFGPGTRLLVL.